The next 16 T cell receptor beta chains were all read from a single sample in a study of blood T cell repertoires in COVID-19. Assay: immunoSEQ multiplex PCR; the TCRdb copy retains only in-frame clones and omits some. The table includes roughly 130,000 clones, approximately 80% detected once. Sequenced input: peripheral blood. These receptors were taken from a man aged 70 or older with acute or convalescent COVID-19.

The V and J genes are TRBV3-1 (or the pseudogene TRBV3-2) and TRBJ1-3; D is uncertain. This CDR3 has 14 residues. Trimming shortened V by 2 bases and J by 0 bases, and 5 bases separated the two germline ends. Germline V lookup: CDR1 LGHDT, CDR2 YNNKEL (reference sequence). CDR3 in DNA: TGTGCCAGCAGCCAACCGTCCTCTGGAAACACCATATATTTT. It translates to CASSQPSSGNTIYF.

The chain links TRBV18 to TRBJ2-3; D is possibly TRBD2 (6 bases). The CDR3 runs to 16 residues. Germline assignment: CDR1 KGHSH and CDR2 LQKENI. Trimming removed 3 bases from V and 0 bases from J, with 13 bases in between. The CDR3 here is CASSPRIAASTDTQYF. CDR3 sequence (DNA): TGTGCCAGCTCACCCCGGATAGCGGCAAGCACAGATACGCAGTATTTT.

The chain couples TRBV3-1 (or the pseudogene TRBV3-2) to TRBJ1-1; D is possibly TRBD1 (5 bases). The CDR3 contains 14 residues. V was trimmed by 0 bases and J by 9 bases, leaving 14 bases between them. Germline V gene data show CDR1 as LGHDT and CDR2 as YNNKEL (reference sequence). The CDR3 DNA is TGTGCCAGCAGCCAAGAGCTGGGGAGGGGAAAAGCTTTCTTT. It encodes CASSQELGRGKAFF.

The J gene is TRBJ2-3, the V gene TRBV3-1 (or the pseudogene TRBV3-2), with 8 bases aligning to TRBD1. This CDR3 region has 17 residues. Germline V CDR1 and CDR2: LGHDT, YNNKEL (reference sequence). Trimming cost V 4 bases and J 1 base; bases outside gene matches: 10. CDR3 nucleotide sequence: TGTGCCAGCAGCCGGAACACAGGGGGTCGGGGCACAGATACGCAGTATTTT. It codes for CASSRNTGGRGTDTQYF.

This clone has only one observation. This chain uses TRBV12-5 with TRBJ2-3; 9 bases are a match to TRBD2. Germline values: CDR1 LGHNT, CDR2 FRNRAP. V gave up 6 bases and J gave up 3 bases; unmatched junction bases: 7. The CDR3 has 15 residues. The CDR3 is CASGRHSGGTDTQYF. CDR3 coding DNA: TGTGCTAGTGGCCGCCATAGCGGGGGAACAGATACGCAGTATTTT. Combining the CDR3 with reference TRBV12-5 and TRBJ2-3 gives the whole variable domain DARVTQTPRHKVTEMGQEVTMRCQPILGHNTVFWYRQTMMQGLELLAYFRNRAPLDDSGMPKDRFSAEMPDATLATLKIQPSEPRDSAVYFCASGRHSGGTDTQYFGPGTRLTVL.

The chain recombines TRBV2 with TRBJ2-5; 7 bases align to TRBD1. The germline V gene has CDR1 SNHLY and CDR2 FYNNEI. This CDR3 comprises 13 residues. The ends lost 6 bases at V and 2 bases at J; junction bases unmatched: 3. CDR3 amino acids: CASSRDRQETQYF. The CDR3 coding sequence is TGTGCCAGCAGCCGGGACAGACAAGAGACCCAGTACTTC.

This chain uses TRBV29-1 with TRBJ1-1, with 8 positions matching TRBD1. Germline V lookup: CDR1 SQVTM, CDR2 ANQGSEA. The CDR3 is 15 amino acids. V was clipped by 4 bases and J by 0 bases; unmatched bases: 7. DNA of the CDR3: TGCAGCGTTGTGAGTTCAGGGGGCATGAACACTGAAGCTTTCTTT. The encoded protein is CSVVSSGGMNTEAFF.

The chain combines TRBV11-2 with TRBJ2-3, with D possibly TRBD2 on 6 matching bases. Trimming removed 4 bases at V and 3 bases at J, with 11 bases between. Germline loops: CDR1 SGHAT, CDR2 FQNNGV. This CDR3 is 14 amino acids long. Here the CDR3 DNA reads TGTGCCAGCAGCTCCGTGCGGGGTACAGATACGCAGTATTTT. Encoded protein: CASSSVRGTDTQYF.

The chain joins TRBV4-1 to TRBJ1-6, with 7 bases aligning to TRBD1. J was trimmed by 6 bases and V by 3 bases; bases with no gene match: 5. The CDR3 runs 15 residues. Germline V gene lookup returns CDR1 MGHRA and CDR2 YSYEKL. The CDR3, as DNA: TGCGCCAGCAGCCATGTGGGACAGACTAATTCACCCCTCCACTTT. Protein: CASSHVGQTNSPLHF.

The CDR3 spells CASTSQGISPLHF. The CDR3 DNA is TGTGCCAGCACGTCACAGGGAATTTCACCCCTCCACTTT. The chain uses TRBV25-1 and TRBJ1-6, with D tentatively TRBD1 (6 bases). CDR1 and CDR2 (germline): MGHDK, SYGVNS. V lost 7 bases and J lost 9, with 13 bases in between. The CDR3 totals 13 residues.

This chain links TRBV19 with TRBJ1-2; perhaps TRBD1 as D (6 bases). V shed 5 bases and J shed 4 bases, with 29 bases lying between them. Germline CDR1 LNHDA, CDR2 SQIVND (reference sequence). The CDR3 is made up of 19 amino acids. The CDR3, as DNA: TGTGCCAGTAGTTCGGGCTTGAGGGGGATCCTGGGACATTCCTATGGCTACACCTTC. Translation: CASSSGLRGILGHSYGYTF.

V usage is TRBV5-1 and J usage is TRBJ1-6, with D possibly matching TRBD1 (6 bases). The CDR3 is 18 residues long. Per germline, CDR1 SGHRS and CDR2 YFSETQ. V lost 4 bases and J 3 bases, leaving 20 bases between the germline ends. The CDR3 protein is CASSRTSPTTGYNSPLHF. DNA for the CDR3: TGCGCCAGCAGCCGAACCTCCCCAACGACAGGCTATAATTCACCCCTCCACTTT.

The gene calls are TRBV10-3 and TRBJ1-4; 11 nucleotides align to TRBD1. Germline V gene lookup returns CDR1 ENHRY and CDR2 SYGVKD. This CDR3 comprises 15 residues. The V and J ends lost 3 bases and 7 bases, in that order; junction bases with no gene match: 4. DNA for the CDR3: TGTGCCATCAGTGAAGGGACAGGGGGAGGTGAAAAACTGTTTTTT. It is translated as CAISEGTGGGEKLFF.

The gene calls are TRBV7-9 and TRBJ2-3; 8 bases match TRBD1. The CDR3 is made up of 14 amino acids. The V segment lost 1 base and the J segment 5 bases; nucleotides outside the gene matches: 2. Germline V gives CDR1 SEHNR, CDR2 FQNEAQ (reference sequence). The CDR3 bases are TGTGCCAGCAGCTTAGGGACAGGGCTAGATACGCAGTATTTT. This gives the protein CASSLGTGLDTQYF. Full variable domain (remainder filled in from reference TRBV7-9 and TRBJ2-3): DTGVSQNPRHKITKRGQNVTFRCDPISEHNRLYWYRQTLGQGPEFLTYFQNEAQLEKSRLLSDRFSAERPKGSFSTLEIQRTEQGDSAMYLCASSLGTGLDTQYFGPGTRLTVL.

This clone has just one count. The CDR3 coding sequence is TGCGCCAGCAGCCAGCCCCGGAGGGGGGGGAATGAGCAGTTCTTC. This encodes CASSQPRRGGNEQFF. The chain has TRBV4-1 and TRBJ2-1; D is perhaps TRBD2 (7 bases). V shed 3 bases and J shed 7 bases, with 16 bases lying between them. Germline V gene sequence: CDR1 MGHRA, CDR2 YSYEKL. CDR3 length equals 15 residues.

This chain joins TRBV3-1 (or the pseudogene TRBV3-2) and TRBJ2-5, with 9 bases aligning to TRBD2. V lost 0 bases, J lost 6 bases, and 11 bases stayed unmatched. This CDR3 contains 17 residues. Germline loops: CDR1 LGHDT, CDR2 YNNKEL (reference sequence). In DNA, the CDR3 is TGTGCCAGCAGCCAAGATTATGGCGGGGGGGCATCGAAGACCCAGTACTTC. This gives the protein CASSQDYGGGASKTQYF.